Listed here is a single T cell receptor (beta chain). The data stem from a study of T cell responses to AZD1222 COVID-19 vaccine. Using immunoSEQ multiplex PCR, the repertoire was profiled, and TCRdb retains in-frame clones only, with some absent. The profile shows roughly 150,000 clones, 70% to 90% of them singletons. The CDR3 runs 20 residues. J was trimmed by 3 bases and V by 4 bases; bases with no gene match: 15. CDR1 and CDR2 (germline): LGHDT, YNNKEL (reference sequence). The sequence came from an adult who received the AZD1222 COVID-19 vaccine. The source was peripheral blood, collected 28 days after the second AZD1222 dose. This chain links TRBV3-1 (or the pseudogene TRBV3-2) with TRBJ2-2, with 12 bases matching TRBD2. CDR3 sequence (DNA): TGTGCCAGCAGCCTCCGTCCTGCTAGCGGGGGGGCCCAGTACACCGGGGAGCTGTTTTTT. Translation gives CASSLRPASGGAQYTGELFF.